This T cell receptor (beta chain) was recovered during a study of blood T cell repertoires in COVID-19 (dated by TCRdb to the early 2020s). A note on the overall study: The collaborator samples originated in the United States, Italy and Spain and spanned the acute and convalescent phases of COVID-19. The sample metadata nearly always contained a de-identified subject ID, COVID-19 status, age in years and sex. The repertoires were released in a freely available public database meant as a resource for research on the immune response to SARS-CoV-2. Subjects who had been exposed to COVID-19, were actively infected with it, or had recovered from it provided the deeply sampled blood TCRbeta repertoires that made up the dataset. The samples were drawn from the first 160 participants of the ongoing ImmuneRACE study and from 950 to 1,500 subjects provided by 6 global collaborators. HLA class I and class II types, where available, came from metadata supplied by the sample provider rather than from assay-based typing. The prospective study material was composed of cDNA or gDNA derived from T cells, B-cell-depleted T cells, or PBMCs.

With respect to this clone: Its antigen has not been determined. Nothing much larger sits one base from this clone, and base qualities are not available.

Here is what the overall study found, with its caveats: The quantity of clinical and demographic metadata differed by source and by participant and was supplied without curation.

TCRbeta CDR3 regions were amplified from genomic DNA by means of the immunoSEQ Assay, a bias-controlled multiplex PCR. In the original analysis: Nucleated cell counts per sample were estimated from amplification of reference gene primers within the assay. To quantify the absolute abundance of each unique TCRbeta CDR3 rearrangement, sequence reads were collapsed and filtered. For each sample, productive Simpson clonality was calculated as the square root of Simpson's diversity index across productive rearrangements. The table was pulled from immuneACCESS by TCRdb, which kept in-frame rearrangements only. Such tables lose some clones; where checked, under half of the loss comes from unresolved V genes, and the rest has no known cause. V and J calls and clone size follow that table, whereas D and trimming were derived from the DNA. For this sample the table gives over 100,000 clones, of which about 88% were detected only once. The ten top clones hold 4.5% to 6% of the sample.

Whole blood was collected in K2EDTA tubes by collaborating institutions according to the institutions' own protocols. For TCRbeta analysis, collaborator samples were shipped as frozen whole blood, as isolated PBMCs, or as DNA extracted from either sample type. Between the V and J ends, shortened by 2 bases and 4 bases respectively, the junction contains 12 bases. Spanning cysteine to phenylalanine, the CDR3 consists of 14 amino acids. The retained sequence is limited to the CDR3, 42 bases, with the frame set at the first base. CDR1 and CDR2 are drawn from the germline V gene: SGHTA, FQGTGA. Sequenced material: peripheral blood. The chain is made from TRBV7-3 and TRBJ2-7, and the D gene may be TRBD2, 6 bases matching. The TCR comes from a human donor in a cohort sampled during active COVID-19. The DNA is as follows: TGTGCCAGCAGCTTACAACCGGGAGCATACGAGCAGTACTTC. This sequence encodes CASSLQPGAYEQYF.